A selection of T cell receptor beta chains follows, all from one sample in a study of response to subunit inactivated influenza vaccine. TCRdb used MiXCR to reprocess the RT-PCR reads, holding one entry per CDR3 protein. The sample holds about 780,000 distinct CDR3 sequences, under 20% seen once. Sequenced here: PBMCs from blood, sampled 5 to 6 days after vaccination. The receptors originated from a man aged 45-65 years who received an inactivated influenza vaccine. Each CDR3 is given with its conserved first and last residue. The D gene is left open where the match is weak. Size values are once, few and many counts, or a class for expanded clones, and some rows have none.

J | size | V | D | length | DNA | CDR3
TRBJ2-5 | . | TRBV4-3 | TRBD2 | 16 | TGCGCCAGCAGCGAGTCCCCTAGCGGGGGGCGGGAGACCCAGTACTTC | CASSESPSGGRETQYF
TRBJ2-1 | few | TRBV2 | TRBD2 | 14 | TGTGCCAGCAGGATGAGCGGGGTTTACAATGAGCAGTTCTTC | CASRMSGVYNEQFF
TRBJ2-3 | . | TRBV6-1 | . | 15 | TGTGCCAGCGCGGGTGCAGGGCGGAGGACAGATACGCAGTATTTT | CASAGAGRRTDTQYF
TRBJ1-1 | many | TRBV7-9 | TRBD1 | 14 | TGTGCCAGCAGCCCACGGACAGGGGGCACTGAAGCTTTCTTT | CASSPRTGGTEAFF
TRBJ2-7 | many | TRBV12-3/TRBV12-4 | TRBD1 | 14 | TGTGCCAGCAGTCGGACAGGGGGCTCCTACGAGCAGTACTTC | CASSRTGGSYEQYF
TRBJ2-2 | few | TRBV5-1 | . | 16 | TGCGCCAGCAGCTTGGATGGACAACCGAACACCGGGGAGCTGTTTTTT | CASSLDGQPNTGELFF
TRBJ2-4 | . | TRBV5-1 | TRBD1 | 16 | TGCGCCAGCAGCCCGGGACAGGAGTCGGCCAAAAACATTCAGTACTTC | CASSPGQESAKNIQYF
TRBJ2-7 | . | TRBV5-1 | . | 16 | TGCGCCAGCAGCGATCATGAACGGGACGGTAGGAACGAGCAGTACTTC | CASSDHERDGRNEQYF
TRBJ1-2 | . | TRBV29-1 | TRBD1 | 17 | TGCAGCGTCCCAAGTGTCACTGAACAGGGGGGAGGCTATGGCTACACCTTC | CSVPSVTEQGGGYGYTF
TRBJ2-2 | . | TRBV15 | TRBD2 | 16 | TGTGCCACCAGCCCGCGGACTAGAGTGAACACCGGGGAGCTGTTTTTT | CATSPRTRVNTGELFF
TRBJ2-7 | few | TRBV20-1 | . | 12 | TGCAGTGCTAGGGACTCAAACTACGAGCAGTACTTC | CSARDSNYEQYF
TRBJ2-1 | . | TRBV2 | . | 14 | TGTGCCAGCACTTCCGGTGTAGGGAACAATGAGCAGTTCTTC | CASTSGVGNNEQFF
TRBJ2-5 | once | TRBV28 | TRBD2 | 16 | TGTGCCAGCAGGACCCGTCGGGGGGAACCACAAGAGACCCAGTACTTC | CASRTRRGEPQETQYF
TRBJ2-7 | many | TRBV29-1 | . | 15 | TGCAGCGTTGAATGGGGTGGACCTTTCTCCTACGAGCAGTACTTC | CSVEWGGPFSYEQYF
TRBJ2-7 | few | TRBV3-1 | . | 12 | TGTGCCAGCAGCAAACCGACAGATGGTCCGTACTTC | CASSKPTDGPYF
TRBJ2-7 | few | TRBV6-5 | . | 14 | TGTGCCAGCAGTTACTCTCCCAGCTCCTACGAGCAGTACTTC | CASSYSPSSYEQYF
TRBJ2-5 | few | TRBV2 | TRBD2 | 14 | TGTGCCAGGGCCCAGACTAGCGGGGCAGAGACCCAGTACTTC | CARAQTSGAETQYF
TRBJ1-4 | many | TRBV29-1 | TRBD1 | 12 | TGCAGCATTACAGGGGAAAATGAAAAACTGTTTTTT | CSITGENEKLFF
TRBJ2-5 | . | TRBV7-2 | TRBD2 | 13 | TGTGCCAGCAGCAGGGGAGGGGCGCTAGCGCAGTACTTC | CASSRGGALAQYF
TRBJ2-7 | few | TRBV6-2/TRBV6-3 | TRBD2 | 17 | TGTGCCAGCAGCGAACTAGCGGGGGGCGTAAGCTCCTACGAGCAGTACTTC | CASSELAGGVSSYEQYF
TRBJ2-3 | few | TRBV9 | . | 15 | TGTGCCAGCAGCGTAGTGGAGGGGCCGGGAGATACGCAGTATTTT | CASSVVEGPGDTQYF
TRBJ2-2 | . | TRBV10-3 | TRBD1 | 14 | TGTGCCATCAAAACCGAGGGGGCCACCGGGGAGCTGTTTTTT | CAIKTEGATGELFF
TRBJ1-1 | few | TRBV10-1 | . | 14 | TGCGCCAGCAGTACCTCAGTAGGGAACACTGAAGCTTTCTTT | CASSTSVGNTEAFF
TRBJ2-7 | . | TRBV10-3 | TRBD2 | 13 | TGTGCCACCAGTAGCGGGAGTCCTTACGAGCAGTACTTC | CATSSGSPYEQYF
TRBJ2-1 | . | TRBV10-2 | . | 15 | TGCGCCAGCAGGACGGAGGTCTACTCCTACAATGAGCAGTTCTTC | CASRTEVYSYNEQFF
TRBJ2-5 | . | TRBV20-1 | . | 14 | TGCAGTGCTAGTAGTCTGCAGACCATAGAGACCCAGTACTTC | CSASSLQTIETQYF
TRBJ2-5 | . | TRBV5-1 | . | 14 | TGCGCCAGCAGCTCTGGGGACCGTGGAGAGACCCAGTACTTC | CASSSGDRGETQYF
TRBJ2-7 | . | TRBV20-1 | TRBD2 | 12 | TGCAGTGCTCGGACTAGCGCCTACGAGCAGTACTTC | CSARTSAYEQYF
TRBJ2-5 | few | TRBV20-1 | . | 12 | TGCAGTGCTAGGACTATCCAAGAGACCCAGTACTTC | CSARTIQETQYF
TRBJ1-5 | . | TRBV19 | . | 14 | TGTGCCAGTAACGGGGGGACCCTCAATCAGCCCCAGCATTTT | CASNGGTLNQPQHF
TRBJ2-3 | . | TRBV7-2 | TRBD2 | 16 | TGTGCCAGCAGCTTAGCCCCCGGGGGGGCGGGTTATACGCAGTATTTT | CASSLAPGGAGYTQYF
TRBJ2-7 | few | TRBV6-1 | . | 13 | TGTGCCAGCGCCCGGCAAGGGGGGTTCGAGCAGTACTTC | CASARQGGFEQYF
TRBJ2-7 | . | TRBV10-2 | . | 15 | TGCGCCAGCAGTGAGGGGCCTCGTAAGGTCGACGAGCAGTACTTC | CASSEGPRKVDEQYF
TRBJ2-2 | . | TRBV4-1 | . | 14 | TGCGCCAGCAGCCAGACAGGTTTCACCGGGGAGCTGTTTTTT | CASSQTGFTGELFF
TRBJ2-1 | . | TRBV7-3 | . | 16 | TGTGCCAGCAGCTTAACGGGCTCAGGTCTCCCAGATGAGCAGTTCTTC | CASSLTGSGLPDEQFF
TRBJ2-1 | few | TRBV13 | TRBD1 | 13 | TGTGCCAGCAGCTTCTCCCAGGGGGATGAGCAGTTCTTC | CASSFSQGDEQFF
TRBJ1-6 | . | TRBV20-1 | . | 17 | TGCAGTGCTAGAGTAAGAGGGGGATCCGGATTCTATTCACCCCTCCACTTT | CSARVRGGSGFYSPLHF